Below, 25 T cell receptor beta chains from the same sample are listed, as sequenced in a study of blood T cell repertoires in COVID-19 (dated by TCRdb to 2018 to 2020). Library prep was done by the immunoSEQ multiplex PCR assay. The immuneACCESS repertoire file appears here via TCRdb, limited to in-frame rearrangements. These files lack a portion of the clones; in checked studies, under half of the deficit traces to unresolved V genes, and the cause of the others is not known. This sample comprises 250,000 to 300,000 clones, nearly 90% of them detected only once. Around 0.8% of the sample is taken by the ten largest. Sample: peripheral blood. The receptors derive from a woman in her thirties with acute or convalescent COVID-19.

This sequence joins TRBV30 and TRBJ1-1, with a weak D call TRBD1 (5 bases). V dropped 2 bases and J dropped 1 base, with 14 bases sitting between them. Germline CDR1 is GTSNPN and CDR2 is SVGIG (reference sequence). CDR3 length: 15 amino acids. CDR3 DNA sequence: TGTGCCTGGAGTCTGCCTGAGCAGGGGAACACTGAAGCTTTCTTT. Its protein product is CAWSLPEQGNTEAFF.

The V gene is TRBV19, the J gene TRBJ1-1; weak D call: TRBD1 (5 bases). The length of the CDR3 is 15 residues. With 3 bases removed from V and 9 bases from J, the gap between germline ends came to 20 bases. Germline assignment: CDR1 LNHDA and CDR2 SQIVND (reference sequence). CDR3 loop: CASSMGHRREPKAFF. The CDR3 coding sequence is TGTGCCAGTAGTATGGGGCACAGGAGAGAACCTAAAGCTTTCTTT.

The rearrangement joins TRBV12-5 to TRBJ2-2; D gene uncertain. This CDR3 is built from 15 residues. Deletions cut 2 bases from V and 0 bases from J, with 7 bases between. The V gene's germline CDR1 is LGHNT and CDR2 FRNRAP. The CDR3 region is CASGLNAANTGELFF. Here the CDR3 DNA reads TGTGCTAGTGGTTTGAACGCAGCGAACACCGGGGAGCTGTTTTTT.

The gene calls are TRBV4-2 and TRBJ2-1, with 11 positions matching TRBD1. The V and J ends lost 0 bases and 7 bases, in that order; junction bases with no gene match: 11. CDR1 is LGHNA, CDR2 YNFKEQ, per germline. This CDR3 has 18 residues. In nucleotides, the CDR3 is TGTGCCAGCAGCCAAGATCCGATAGGACAGGGGGCTGGGAATGAGCAGTTCTTC. It specifies CASSQDPIGQGAGNEQFF.

This chain uses TRBV7-3 with TRBJ1-6; 10 bases line up with TRBD1. Germline lookup yields CDR1 SGHTA and CDR2 FQGTGA. V dropped 6 bases and J dropped 5; count of bases not matched to a gene: 4. This CDR3 spans 15 amino acids. For the CDR3, the DNA is TGTGCCAGCAGGAGGGACAGGGGAAATAATTCACCCCTCCACTTT. Encoded protein: CASRRDRGNNSPLHF.

This clone was recorded only once. The chain combines TRBV7-2 with TRBJ2-1; D uncertain. The CDR3 has 13 residues. The germline V gene encodes CDR1 SGHTA and CDR2 FQGNSA. The germline V and J ends were trimmed by 7 bases and 6 bases, with 13 bases remaining between them. The CDR3 here is CASTNPPGNEQFF. The DNA for the CDR3 is TGTGCCAGCACAAACCCTCCGGGCAATGAGCAGTTCTTC.

J is TRBJ2-2 and V is TRBV19; perhaps TRBD2 as D (5 bases). Germline CDR1 reads LNHDA; CDR2 reads SQIVND (reference sequence). V was trimmed by 4 bases and J by 5 bases, leaving 5 bases between them. This CDR3 is 12 amino acids long. The CDR3 nucleotides are TGTGCCAGTAGTAGCGGGACCGGGGAGCTGTTTTTT. Amino acid sequence: CASSSGTGELFF.

The chain carries TRBV7-2 and TRBJ2-7; D call uncertain. Trimming pared 0 bases from V and 0 bases from J, leaving 9 bases between. This CDR3 has 15 amino acids. Germline assignment: CDR1 SGHTA and CDR2 FQGNSA. The CDR3 sequence: CASSLARFSSYEQYF. The CDR3 coding sequence is TGTGCCAGCAGCTTAGCGAGGTTTAGCTCCTACGAGCAGTACTTC.

The DNA of the CDR3 is TGCGCCAGCAGCCAAGATCCGGGACAGAAGAACACTGAAGCTTTCTTT. It yields the protein CASSQDPGQKNTEAFF. V and J are TRBV4-1 and TRBJ1-1; 7 nucleotides agree with TRBD1. Germline V lookup: CDR1 MGHRA, CDR2 YSYEKL. Trimming took 0 bases from V and 1 from J; bases not matched to a gene: 5. This CDR3 has 16 amino acids.

The chain joins TRBV4-3 to TRBJ1-4; weak D call: TRBD1 (5 bases). Germline V gives CDR1 LGHNA, CDR2 YSLEER. Trimming took off 4 bases at V and 8 bases at J, with 26 bases between the two ends. The CDR3 runs to 18 residues. The CDR3 sequence: CASSRITGDMGTREKLFF. The CDR3, as DNA: TGCGCCAGCAGCCGCATCACGGGGGATATGGGTACTAGGGAAAAACTGTTTTTT.

This sequence joins TRBV20-1 and TRBJ1-1; no reliable D call. This CDR3 contains 13 residues. Trimming shortened V by 3 bases and J by 0 bases, and 8 bases separated the two germline ends. Germline V gene lookup returns CDR1 DFQATT and CDR2 SNEGSKA (reference sequence). The CDR3 DNA reads as TGCAGTGCTAGTGGGCAGATGAACACTGAAGCTTTCTTT. It yields the protein CSASGQMNTEAFF.

The chain carries TRBV9 and TRBJ2-1; no clear D gene. Per germline, CDR1 SGDLS and CDR2 YYNGEE. V was shortened by 4 bases and J by 4 bases, with 12 bases between the two germline ends. The CDR3 is made up of 14 amino acids. CDR3 sequence: CASSLGVNYNEQFF. The CDR3 DNA is TGTGCCAGCAGCCTCGGAGTGAATTACAATGAGCAGTTCTTC.

This clone was picked up one time. The chain recombines TRBV24-1 with TRBJ2-5, with 7 bases identical to TRBD1. Germline lookup yields CDR1 KGHDR and CDR2 SFDVKD. Germline trimming cut 3 bases from V and 3 bases from J; bases unmatched to any gene: 15. This CDR3 spans 18 amino acids. The CDR3 DNA reads as TGTGCCACCAGTGATCCGAGACCCGCCGGGACAGATAAAGAGACCCAGTACTTC. Protein product: CATSDPRPAGTDKETQYF.

The J gene is TRBJ2-3, the V gene TRBV19, with unresolved D. Germline CDR1 is LNHDA and CDR2 is SQIVND (reference sequence). CDR3 length: 14 amino acids. V dropped 2 bases and J dropped 0 bases, with 6 bases sitting between them. CDR3 residues: CASSITSSTDTQYF. The CDR3 nucleotides read TGTGCCAGTAGTATAACTTCTAGCACAGATACGCAGTATTTT.

CDR3 protein: CASSQTSGSYEQYF. CDR3 coding DNA: TGTGCCAGCAGTCAGACTAGCGGTTCCTACGAGCAGTACTTC. This chain joins TRBV6-2 or TRBV6-3 and TRBJ2-7, with 9 bases matching TRBD2. The CDR3 consists of 14 residues. CDR1 MNHEY and CDR2 SVGEGT come from the germline V gene. The V gene end was trimmed by 5 bases and the J gene end by 1 base; junction bases not matched to a gene: 3.

DNA for the CDR3: TGTGCCAGCAGCTTAGCGACAGGAAACACTGAAGCTTTCTTT. It translates to CASSLATGNTEAFF. This chain uses TRBV7-2 with TRBJ1-1, with a possible D match to TRBD1 (6 bases). Germline-derived CDR1 and CDR2 are SGHTA and FQGNSA. The CDR3 extends over 14 amino acids. Trimming pared 0 bases from V and 2 bases from J, leaving 7 bases between.

This chain uses TRBV27 with TRBJ2-1, with a possible D match to TRBD1 (6 bases). The CDR3 has 15 amino acids. The germline V gene encodes CDR1 MNHEY and CDR2 SMNVEV (reference sequence). Trimming removed 6 bases at V and 0 bases at J, with 12 bases between. The CDR3 region is CASSQDRSSYNEQFF. For the CDR3, the DNA is TGTGCCAGCAGCCAAGACAGGAGCTCCTACAATGAGCAGTTCTTC.

V usage is TRBV4-1 and J usage is TRBJ2-4, with 9 positions matching TRBD2. J lost 3 bases, V lost 2 bases, and 8 bases had no gene match. Germline-derived CDR1 and CDR2 are MGHRA and YSYEKL. This CDR3 contains 17 residues. The CDR3 nucleotides are TGCGCCAGCAGCCAATCAATCGAGCGGGAGGTCAAAAACATTCAGTACTTC. This gives the protein CASSQSIEREVKNIQYF.

The chain is built from TRBV29-1 and TRBJ1-1; tentative D call: TRBD1 (5 bases). Germline lookup yields CDR1 SQVTM and CDR2 ANQGSEA. The CDR3 totals 11 residues. Trimming shortened V by 6 bases and J by 8 bases, and 13 bases separated the two germline ends. This CDR3 reads CSVQDMAEAFF. The CDR3 nucleotides read TGCAGCGTCCAGGACATGGCGGAAGCTTTCTTT.

The chain couples TRBV5-1 to TRBJ2-2; TRBD1 might be the D (6 bases). Germline V gene lookup returns CDR1 SGHRS and CDR2 YFSETQ. The germline V and J ends were trimmed by 4 bases and 7 bases, with 17 bases remaining between them. CDR3 length equals 15 residues. This chain's CDR3 is CASSLKTGRSGELFF. CDR3 DNA: TGCGCCAGCAGCCTGAAGACAGGCCGCAGCGGGGAGCTGTTTTTT.

The rearrangement uses TRBV20-1 and TRBJ1-5; 8 bases match TRBD1. The germline V gene encodes CDR1 DFQATT and CDR2 SNEGSKA (reference sequence). With V trimmed by 3 bases and J by 5 bases, 9 bases remained unmatched. This CDR3 is 15 amino acids long. CDR3 region: CSASMETGGHQPQHF. CDR3 DNA: TGCAGTGCTAGTATGGAAACAGGGGGACATCAGCCCCAGCATTTT.

The chain carries TRBV18 and TRBJ2-7; 7 bases map to TRBD1. The CDR3 contains 15 residues. Germline V gene sequence: CDR1 KGHSH, CDR2 LQKENI. After removal of 3 bases from V and 2 bases from J, the junction contained 7 bases not matched to a gene. CDR3 protein: CASSPDEGATYEQYF. CDR3 nucleotide sequence: TGTGCCAGCTCACCTGACGAGGGGGCCACCTACGAGCAGTACTTC.

For the CDR3, the DNA is TGCGCCAGCAGCTTGACGGGGACTTTGGACGGGGAGCTGTTTTTT. It is translated as CASSLTGTLDGELFF. The chain joins TRBV5-1 to TRBJ2-2; perhaps TRBD2 as D (6 bases). In germline, CDR1 is SGHRS, CDR2 YFSETQ. This CDR3 is built from 15 residues. The V gene lost 1 base and the J gene lost 7 bases, with 14 bases spanning the gap. Supplemented by reference TRBV5-1 and TRBJ2-2, the full variable domain reads KAGVTQTPRYLIKTRGQQVTLSCSPISGHRSVSWYQQTPGQGLQFLFEYFSETQRNKGNFPGRFSGRQFSNSRSEMNVSTLELGDSALYLCASSLTGTLDGELFFGEGSRLTVL.

The rearrangement uses TRBV6-4 and TRBJ1-1; 10 bases line up with TRBD1. Germline-derived CDR1 and CDR2 are MRHNA and SNTAGT. The J segment lost 4 bases and the V segment lost 6 bases, leaving 14 bases of the junction unmatched. The CDR3 consists of 17 residues. CDR3 residues: CASRLSGTGVMVTEAFF. The DNA of the CDR3 is TGTGCCAGCAGACTATCCGGGACAGGGGTAATGGTCACTGAAGCTTTCTTT.

This clone was recorded a few times. The V gene is TRBV29-1, the J gene TRBJ2-7; TRBD2 is a possible D gene (6 bases). Trimming removed 6 bases at V and 3 bases at J, with 15 bases between. Germline CDR1 is SQVTM and CDR2 is ANQGSEA. This CDR3 region has 13 residues. The CDR3 region is CSVLQAGHYEQYF. The CDR3 DNA reads TGCAGCGTACTCCAAGCGGGCCACTACGAGCAGTACTTC.